This TCR beta chain appears in the sequencing data of a study of cytomegalovirus exposure and HLA in healthy donors. This clone was observed a few times. Its target is not known. V lost 5 bases to trimming and J lost 5 bases; unmatched junction nucleotides: 9. The CDR3 spans 15 residues. Germline CDR1 is SEHNR and CDR2 is FQNEAQ (reference sequence). Study-level findings and limits: A few chains tied to CMV proved CMV antigen-specific in vitro.

Primers included in the PCR were 60 Vbeta and 13 Jbeta primers. Some clones are missing from TCRdb's copy, which holds only in-frame ones; the method was immunoSEQ multiplex PCR. The sample yields about 120,000 clones, 75% to 90% seen once. Sequencing used PBMCs. This chain uses TRBV7-9 with TRBJ1-1; 9 bases line up with TRBD1. This TCR was sampled from a female donor in good health and CMV-seropositive. CDR3 in DNA: TGTGCCAGCAGCCTACAGGGGGCGCGAAGGACTGAAGCTTTCTTT. Translated: CASSLQGARRTEAFF.